This T cell receptor (beta chain) was obtained from a study of blood T cell repertoires in COVID-19 (dated by TCRdb to 2019 to 2021). With regard to the full study: Samples covering the acute and convalescent phases of COVID-19 were provided by collaborators in the United States, Italy and Spain. The material from the prospective study consisted of cDNA or gDNA derived from T cells, B-cell-depleted T cells, or PBMCs. Deeply sampled blood TCRbeta repertoires from subjects exposed to, actively infected with, or recovered from COVID-19 were included in the dataset. The repertoires were released in a freely available public database intended as a resource for research on the immune response to SARS-CoV-2. The samples were drawn from two sources: the first 160 participants of the ongoing ImmuneRACE study, and 1,254 subjects contributed by 6 global collaborators. A de-identified subject ID, COVID-19 status, age in years and sex were almost always included in the sample metadata. Where available, HLA class I and class II types were taken from metadata supplied by the sample provider and were not determined by assay-based typing.

A word on this clone: This receptor's antigen is unknown. One base away there is no much larger clone; base qualities are not given.

Overall study outcomes, separate from this receptor: Clinical and demographic metadata were provided uncurated, with the amount varying by source and participant.

Reading the germline V gene gives CDR1 SGHDT and CDR2 YYEEEE. V is trimmed back by 4 bases and J by 7 bases, and the junction contains 6 bases that no gene match accounts for. The CDR3 holds 14 amino acids from the cysteine to the phenylalanine. Of the read, only the CDR3 DNA is kept; its 42 bases are in frame from base 1. TCRbeta CDR3 regions were amplified from genomic DNA using the immunoSEQ Assay, a bias-controlled multiplex PCR. Per the authors' processing: Within the assay, amplification of reference gene primers was used to estimate how many nucleated cells each sample contained. Sequence reads were collapsed and filtered to measure the absolute abundance of every unique TCRbeta CDR3 rearrangement. Productive Simpson clonality was computed per sample as the square root of Simpson's diversity index over productive rearrangements. Imported from immuneACCESS, the table was reduced by TCRdb to in-frame sequences with V and J called. These copies leave out some clones; in studies compared against another copy, an unresolved V gene accounts for under half, and the cause of the remainder is not known. For V, J and clone size, that table is used; D and trimming come from the DNA. This sample holds under 300,000 clones; roughly 82% were observed only once. 9% to 15% of the sample belongs to the ten largest clones.

The collaborating institutions used their own protocols to collect whole blood in K2EDTA tubes. For TCRbeta analysis, collaborator samples were shipped as frozen whole blood, as isolated PBMCs, or as DNA extracted from either sample type. What was sequenced was peripheral blood. The chain joins TRBV5-6 to TRBJ2-7; 12 bases in the middle match TRBD1. The receptor comes from a man aged 80 or over with acute or convalescent COVID-19. The CDR3 in this case is CASSTGQGAREQYF. The bases are TGTGCCAGCAGCACGGGACAGGGGGCACGAGAGCAGTACTTC.